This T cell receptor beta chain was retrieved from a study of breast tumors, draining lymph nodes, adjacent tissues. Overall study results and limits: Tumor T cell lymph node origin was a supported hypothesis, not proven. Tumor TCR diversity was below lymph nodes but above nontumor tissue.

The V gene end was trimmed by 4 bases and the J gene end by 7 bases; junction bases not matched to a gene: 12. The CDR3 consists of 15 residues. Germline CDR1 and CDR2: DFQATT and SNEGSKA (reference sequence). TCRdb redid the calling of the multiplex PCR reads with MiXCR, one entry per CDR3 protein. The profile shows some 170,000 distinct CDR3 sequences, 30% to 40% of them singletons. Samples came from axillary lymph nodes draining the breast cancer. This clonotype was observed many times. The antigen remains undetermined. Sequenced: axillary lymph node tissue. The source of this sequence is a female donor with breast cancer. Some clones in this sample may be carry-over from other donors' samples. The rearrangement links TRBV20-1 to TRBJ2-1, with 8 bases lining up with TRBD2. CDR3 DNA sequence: TGCAGTGCTATTACACCGGGACTAGTGGGGAATGAGCAGTTCTTC. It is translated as CSAITPGLVGNEQFF.